This TCR beta chain was sequenced during a study of T cells after yellow fever vaccination. Study-wide points: Reappearance after the booster was seen for most primary-vaccination clones, at 96% CD4 and 75% to 90% CD8.

As TCR cDNA was made by 5'RACE template switching, a universal primer site and UMIs were added. TCRdb processed the 5' RACE reads anew with MiXCR; each CDR3 protein has one entry. The sample holds roughly 150,000 distinct CDR3 sequences, 6% to 7.5% seen once. The CDR3 loop spans 20 amino acids. With 0 bases removed from V and 0 bases from J, the gap between germline ends came to 18 bases. Germline-derived CDR1 and CDR2 are MNHEY and SVGEGT. As concerns this clonotype: Its target is not known.

Here the sequenced sample was CD4+ T cells sorted from PBMCs, taken roughly 5 days after the first yellow fever vaccination. The clonotype was recovered from a man between 18 and 29 years old who received the YFV17D yellow fever vaccine. This sequence joins TRBV6-2 or TRBV6-3 and TRBJ1-6, with no clear D. The CDR3, as DNA: TGTGCCAGCAGTTACTCGATCGGGTTGGGCTCCAGCTCCTATAATTCACCCCTCCACTTT. Its protein product is CASSYSIGLGSSSYNSPLHF.